Presented here are 28 T cell receptor beta chains from one specimen sequenced in a study of CD8 T cells in Susac syndrome. After extraction with the RNeasy kit, roughly 0.45 to 1 ug of the RNA was reverse transcribed using random hexamers. Each CDR3 protein is one row after TCRdb ran MiXCR on the immunoSEQ multiplex PCR reads. The data contain about 150,000 distinct CDR3 sequences, more than 90% of them singletons. Input material: CD4+ T cells from PBMCs. Source of these receptors: a human donor with Susac syndrome.

This chain uses TRBV18 with TRBJ1-6, with D hard to call. The germline CDR1 and CDR2 sequences are KGHSH and LQKENI. Trimming pared 4 bases from V and 5 bases from J, leaving 6 bases between. There are 13 residues in the CDR3. The CDR3 is CASSRENNSPLHF. The CDR3 region has the DNA TGTGCCAGCTCACGGGAAAATAATTCACCCCTCCACTTT.

This clonotype was seen a single time. The V and J genes are TRBV5-4 and TRBJ2-4; D is unclear. Between the trimmed V and J ends, which lost 0 bases and 5 bases, there was a span of 6 bases. This CDR3 has 13 residues. From germline, CDR1 is SGHNT and CDR2 YYREEE (reference sequence). Here the CDR3 reads CASSLVGQNIQYF. The DNA of the CDR3 is TGTGCCAGCAGCTTGGTCGGGCAAAACATTCAGTACTTC.

This CDR3 reads CASSLQPQHF. In nucleotides, the CDR3 is TGCGCCAGCAGTCTACAGCCCCAGCATTTT. The chain has TRBV23-1 and TRBJ1-5; D is ambiguous. TRBV23-1 is an ORF for which the function is uncertain. V was shortened by 4 bases and J by 7 bases, with 2 bases between the two germline ends. The CDR3 is 10 amino acids.

This chain's CDR3 is CSIVLDEKLFF. The CDR3 bases are TGCAGTATTGTTCTCGATGAAAAACTGTTTTTT. The chain links TRBV20-1 to TRBJ1-4; D is uncertain. The CDR3 has 11 residues. The V end was cut by 8 bases, the J end by 6 bases, with 10 bases between. Germline values: CDR1 DFQATT, CDR2 SNEGSKA (reference sequence).

The chain combines TRBV9 with TRBJ2-1; D possibly matches TRBD1 or TRBD2 (5 bases each). The germline V gene has CDR1 SGDLS and CDR2 YYNGEE. V dropped 4 bases and J dropped 12 bases, with 17 bases sitting between them. This CDR3 contains 13 residues. DNA of the CDR3: TGTGCCAGCAGCCCCCTAACCCGGGGCGGGCAGTTCTTC. Residues: CASSPLTRGGQFF.

A remark on this clonotype: Mismatch with germline at one junction end may stem from a read error. The J gene is TRBJ1-1, the V gene TRBV4-1, with a tentative D call TRBD1 (5 bases). Germline CDR1 reads MGHRA; CDR2 reads YSYEKL. The CDR3 covers 11 residues. The chain's CDR3 is CASSQLARQTF. DNA for the CDR3: TGCGCCAGCAGCCAATTAGCCAGACAGACGTTT.

The rearrangement links TRBV12-5 to TRBJ2-1; D is unresolved. Per the germline V gene, CDR1 is LGHNT and CDR2 is FRNRAP. V dropped 1 base and J dropped 1 base, with 5 bases sitting between them. This CDR3 contains 14 residues. This chain's CDR3 is CASGLAGSYNEQFF. DNA for the CDR3: TGTGCTAGTGGTTTGGCAGGTTCCTACAATGAGCAGTTCTTC.

The chain employs TRBV4-1 and TRBJ1-2; no clear D gene. Germline V gives CDR1 MGHRA, CDR2 YSYEKL. CDR3 length equals 12 residues. The ends were cut back, 4 bases at V and 2 bases at J, with 5 bases in the middle. The CDR3 here is CASSPLNYGYTF. CDR3 nucleotides: TGCGCCAGCAGCCCCCTGAACTATGGCTACACCTTC.

CDR3 region: CSARSLDRGKVTQYF. The DNA of the CDR3 is TGCAGTGCTAGATCGTTGGACAGGGGTAAAGTTACGCAGTATTTT. The chain is built from TRBV20-1 and TRBJ2-3, with 9 nucleotides matching TRBD1. The CDR3 is 15 amino acids. Germline trimming cut 2 bases from V and 8 bases from J; bases unmatched to any gene: 11. CDR1 is DFQATT, CDR2 SNEGSKA, per germline (reference sequence).

V is TRBV9 and J is TRBJ2-4; unclear D gene. Deletions cut 0 bases from V and 6 bases from J, with 13 bases between. Germline CDR1 and CDR2: SGDLS and YYNGEE. This CDR3 is built from 15 residues. CDR3 nucleotides: TGTGCCAGCAGCGTAGAAGGTAGTGGCGGAAACATTCAGTACTTC. This translates into CASSVEGSGGNIQYF.

This sequence joins TRBV7-9 and TRBJ1-2; TRBD1 aligns across 7 bases. After removal of 6 bases from V and 4 bases from J, the junction contained 5 bases not matched to a gene. The germline CDR1 and CDR2 sequences are SEHNR and FQNEAQ (reference sequence). The CDR3 sequence is 13 residues long. The CDR3 reads CASSPGQVYGYTF. The CDR3 DNA sequence: TGTGCCAGCAGTCCAGGACAGGTCTATGGCTACACCTTC.

The gene calls are TRBV29-1 and TRBJ2-6; unclear D gene. Germline values: CDR1 SQVTM, CDR2 ANQGSEA. CDR3 size: 13 residues. V gave up 7 bases and J gave up 2 bases, with 9 bases separating them. The CDR3 coding sequence is TGCAGCGCTGGGGTGACTGGGGCCAACGTCCTGACTTTC. This translates into CSAGVTGANVLTF.

The rearrangement uses TRBV6-6 and TRBJ2-7; 7 positions match TRBD2. The germline gives CDR1 MNHNY, CDR2 SVGAGI (reference sequence). This CDR3 comprises 14 residues. With 2 bases clipped from V and 7 bases from J, the junction kept 8 bases outside the gene matches. CDR3 DNA sequence: TGTGCCAGCAGTTACCGACGGGGGGAAGGGGAGCAGTACTTC. Amino acids: CASSYRRGEGEQYF.

This clonotype is a singleton in its sample. This rearrangement joins TRBV20-1 to TRBJ2-7; 8 nucleotides align to TRBD1. From germline, CDR1 is DFQATT and CDR2 SNEGSKA (reference sequence). The CDR3 is made up of 13 amino acids. J lost 5 bases, V lost 5 bases, and 8 bases had no gene match. CDR3 sequence (DNA): TGCAGTGCTTCAGGACAGGGCGGAAACGAGCAGTACTTC. Residues: CSASGQGGNEQYF.

The gene calls are TRBV12-3 or TRBV12-4 and TRBJ2-1; 7 bases are shared with TRBD2. This CDR3 is 11 amino acids long. The J segment lost 9 bases and the V segment lost 6 bases, leaving 2 bases of the junction unmatched. The CDR3 is CASSIAGEQFF. For the CDR3, the DNA is TGTGCCAGCAGCATAGCGGGTGAGCAGTTCTTC.

The chain links TRBV18 to TRBJ2-7; D might be TRBD2 (5 bases). The germline V gene has CDR1 KGHSH and CDR2 LQKENI. The CDR3 length is 17 residues. Trimming left V 2 bases short and J 0 bases short, with 17 bases between. The chain's CDR3 is CASSPSGLGESSYEQYF. Written as DNA, the CDR3 is TGTGCCAGCTCACCATCCGGACTCGGGGAAAGCTCCTACGAGCAGTACTTC.

The V and J genes are TRBV29-1 and TRBJ1-1, with D possibly matching TRBD1 (5 bases). Germline V gene lookup returns CDR1 SQVTM and CDR2 ANQGSEA. V was pared by 4 bases and J by 1 base, with 19 bases between. The CDR3 has 16 residues. In nucleotides, the CDR3 is TGCAGCGTTGCAGGGACCCCACTAGTTTGGAACACTGAAGCTTTCTTT. Protein product: CSVAGTPLVWNTEAFF.

The chain's CDR3 is CASSRTQGARNSPLHF. The CDR3 DNA is TGTGCCAGCAGCCGAACCCAGGGGGCGCGGAATTCACCCCTCCACTTT. The V gene is TRBV3-1, the J gene TRBJ1-6; 8 bases line up with TRBD1. After removal of 4 bases from V and 7 bases from J, the junction contained 9 bases not matched to a gene. Germline V CDR1 and CDR2: LGHDT, YNNKEL (reference sequence). There are 16 residues in the CDR3.

This rearrangement joins TRBV14 to TRBJ2-1; the match to TRBD1 covers 7 bases. This CDR3 comprises 17 residues. The germline V gene encodes CDR1 SGHDN and CDR2 FVKESK. Trimming cost V 0 bases and J 1 base; bases outside gene matches: 6. The CDR3 loop reads CASSQDQGTESYNEQFF. In DNA, the CDR3 is TGTGCCAGCAGCCAAGATCAGGGGACAGAGTCCTACAATGAGCAGTTCTTC.

This chain links TRBV27 with TRBJ1-1; 12 nucleotides match TRBD1. This CDR3 region has 15 residues. The germline CDR1 and CDR2 sequences are MNHEY and SMNVEV (reference sequence). The ends lost 8 bases at V and 5 bases at J; junction bases unmatched: 9. DNA of the CDR3: TGTGCCAGCGGATACGGGACAGGGGGCGTTACTGAAGCTTTCTTT. Its translation: CASGYGTGGVTEAFF.

The chain carries TRBV5-4 and TRBJ1-6; D is unclear. Trimming took 0 bases from V and 7 from J, leaving 8 bases between them. This CDR3 comprises 14 residues. Germline V gene sequence: CDR1 SGHNT, CDR2 YYREEE (reference sequence). As DNA, the CDR3 is TGTGCCAGCAGCTTGGAGGGTATGAATTCACCCCTCCACTTT. Translation: CASSLEGMNSPLHF.

The V call is TRBV9, the J call TRBJ2-1; 8 bases match TRBD2. This CDR3 has 15 residues. Trimming cost V 0 bases and J 6 bases; bases outside gene matches: 5. Per the germline V gene, CDR1 is SGDLS and CDR2 is YYNGEE. The CDR3 DNA sequence: TGTGCCAGCAGCGTAGGATCGGGAGGGCCCAATGAGCAGTTCTTC. Protein sequence: CASSVGSGGPNEQFF.

The CDR3 coding sequence is TGTGCCACCAGCAGGGACTGGGGGACTGGGGCCAACGTCCTGACTTTC. Its protein product is CATSRDWGTGANVLTF. This chain links TRBV15 with TRBJ2-6; D is tentatively TRBD1 or TRBD2 (5 bases each). V was trimmed by 3 bases and J by 2 bases, leaving 11 bases between them. This CDR3 has 16 amino acids. Germline-derived CDR1 and CDR2 are LNHNV and YYDKDF (reference sequence).

The chain links TRBV4-1 to TRBJ2-7; maybe TRBD1 (5 bases). Trimming left V 1 base short and J 3 bases short, with 16 bases between. Germline assignment: CDR1 MGHRA and CDR2 YSYEKL. The CDR3 runs 16 residues. In DNA, the CDR3 is TGCGCCAGCAGCCAAGTGGTTAGGGGCAGGAGCTACGAGCAGTACTTC. Translated, it gives CASSQVVRGRSYEQYF.

This rearrangement joins TRBV19 to TRBJ2-2; D is uncertain. V was cut by 4 bases and J by 1 base, with 10 bases left in between. Germline values: CDR1 LNHDA, CDR2 SQIVND (reference sequence). The CDR3 spans 15 residues. The CDR3 is CASSRLELNTGELFF. The CDR3 nucleotides are TGTGCCAGTAGTAGGCTTGAGCTGAACACCGGGGAGCTGTTTTTT.

The chain recombines TRBV27 with TRBJ1-2, with 12 bases identical to TRBD1. This CDR3 is 15 amino acids long. CDR1 and CDR2 (germline): MNHEY, SMNVEV (reference sequence). The J segment lost 6 bases and the V segment lost 8 bases, leaving 10 bases of the junction unmatched. The CDR3 DNA reads TGTGCCAGCGGGCCGGGACAGGGGGCGCAAAATGGCTACACCTTC. Its protein product is CASGPGQGAQNGYTF.

The chain uses TRBV11-2 and TRBJ1-4; the match to TRBD1 covers 7 bases. The J segment lost 5 bases and the V segment lost 5 bases, leaving 5 bases of the junction unmatched. Germline loops: CDR1 SGHAT, CDR2 FQNNGV. The CDR3 covers 14 residues. This CDR3 is CASSPRRGNEKLFF. In DNA, the CDR3 is TGTGCCAGCAGCCCTCGCAGGGGGAATGAAAAACTGTTTTTT.

The chain recombines TRBV28 with TRBJ2-6; possible D gene TRBD1, 6 bases. CDR1 and CDR2 from the germline V gene are MDHEN and SYDVKM. Deletions cut 2 bases from V and 3 bases from J, with 8 bases between. The CDR3 runs to 15 residues. DNA of the CDR3: TGTGCCAGCAGTTTAGGGGGCAATGGGGCCAACGTCCTGACTTTC. Translating gives CASSLGGNGANVLTF.